This T cell receptor (beta chain) came from a study of cytomegalovirus exposure and HLA in healthy donors. Findings of the study overall: It was about 150 TCR beta chains that were listed as cytomegalovirus-associated.

The germline V gene has CDR1 MDHEN and CDR2 SYDVKM. V shed 3 bases and J shed 5 bases, with 11 bases lying between them. CDR3 length equals 15 residues. In the case of this clone: No antigen is known for it.

Sequencing was performed with immunoSEQ multiplex PCR; in TCRdb, only in-frame clones are kept and a portion is missing. The table records 100,000 to 150,000 clones, roughly 95% of them present only once. This chain connects TRBV28 to TRBJ2-6; D uncertain. The receptor's source is a man between 18 and 35 years old in good health and CMV-seronegative. Material for sequencing was PBMCs. The CDR3 spells CASSLLASRANVLTF. In nucleotides, the CDR3 is TGTGCCAGCAGTTTGTTGGCTTCAAGGGCCAACGTCCTGACTTTC.